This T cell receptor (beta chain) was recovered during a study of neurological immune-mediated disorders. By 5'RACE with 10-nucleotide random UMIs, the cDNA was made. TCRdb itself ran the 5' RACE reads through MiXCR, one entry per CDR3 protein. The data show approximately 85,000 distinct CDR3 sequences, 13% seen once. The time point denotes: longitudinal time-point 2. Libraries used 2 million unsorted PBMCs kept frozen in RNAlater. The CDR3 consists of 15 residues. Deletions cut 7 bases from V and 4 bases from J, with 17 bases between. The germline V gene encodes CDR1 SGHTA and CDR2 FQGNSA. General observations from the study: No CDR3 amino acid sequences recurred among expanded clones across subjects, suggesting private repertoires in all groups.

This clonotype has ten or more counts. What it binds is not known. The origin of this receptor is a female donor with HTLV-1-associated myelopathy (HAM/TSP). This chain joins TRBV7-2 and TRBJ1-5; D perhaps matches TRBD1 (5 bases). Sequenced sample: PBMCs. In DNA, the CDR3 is TGTGCCAGCACCCCCGGGGGGTCATCTAATCAGCCCCAGCATTTT. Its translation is CASTPGGSSNQPQHF.